These T cell receptor beta chains were read from a single sample in a study of blood T cell repertoires in COVID-19. TCRdb's copy holds only in-frame clones and misses some; the assay was immunoSEQ multiplex PCR. Of a few hundred thousand clones detected, 90% appear once; the ten largest clones hold about 2%. Specimen: peripheral blood. The receptors derive from a woman aged 55-69 years with COVID-19, enrolled during active disease. CDR3s include the opening cysteine and the closing phenylalanine or tryptophan. The order of the fields is clone size, V gene, D gene, J gene, CDR3 protein, CDR3 DNA. A D gene is named only where the DNA matches it firmly. Size is omitted from some rows. Given values are once, few, many or a class for expanded clones.

abundance: -
v_gene: TRBV7-2
d_gene: -
j_gene: TRBJ1-5
CDR3aa: CASSPLSAGSHQPQHF
CDR3nt: TGTGCCAGCAGCCCGCTCTCAGCAGGCTCCCATCAGCCCCAGCATTTT

abundance: -
v_gene: TRBV14
d_gene: -
j_gene: TRBJ1-4
CDR3aa: CASSQIGEINEKLFF
CDR3nt: TGTGCCAGCAGCCAAATTGGGGAGATAAATGAAAAACTGTTTTTT

abundance: -
v_gene: TRBV5-1
d_gene: -
j_gene: TRBJ2-7
CDR3aa: CASSLVTGYEQYF
CDR3nt: TGCGCCAGCAGCTTGGTTACGGGCTACGAGCAGTACTTC

abundance: -
v_gene: TRBV4-1
d_gene: -
j_gene: TRBJ2-7
CDR3aa: CASSQESQGSTYEQYF
CDR3nt: TGCGCCAGCAGCCAAGAGAGTCAGGGGTCGACCTACGAGCAGTACTTC

abundance: -
v_gene: TRBV6-1
d_gene: -
j_gene: TRBJ1-2
CDR3aa: CASSEWGGGYGGYTF
CDR3nt: TGTGCCAGCAGTGAATGGGGTGGGGGGTATGGTGGCTACACCTTC

abundance: once
v_gene: TRBV20-1
d_gene: TRBD1
j_gene: TRBJ1-5
CDR3aa: CSASLGLSGQHNQPQHF
CDR3nt: TGCAGTGCTAGTTTGGGATTATCGGGACAGCATAATCAGCCCCAGCATTTT

abundance: -
v_gene: TRBV6-2/TRBV6-3
d_gene: -
j_gene: TRBJ2-5
CDR3aa: CASSPRQAQETQYF
CDR3nt: TGTGCCAGCAGCCCCCGCCAGGCACAAGAGACCCAGTACTTC

abundance: -
v_gene: TRBV7-9
d_gene: TRBD1
j_gene: TRBJ1-5
CDR3aa: CASSPRDRGKGNQPQHF
CDR3nt: TGTGCCAGCAGCCCGCGTGACAGGGGAAAGGGCAATCAGCCCCAGCATTTT

abundance: -
v_gene: TRBV15
d_gene: -
j_gene: TRBJ2-7
CDR3aa: CATSRDPTATYEQYF
CDR3nt: TGTGCCACCAGCAGAGACCCGACAGCCACCTACGAGCAGTACTTC

abundance: -
v_gene: TRBV30
d_gene: TRBD1
j_gene: TRBJ1-5
CDR3aa: CAWSRDRSNQPQHF
CDR3nt: TGTGCCTGGAGTCGGGACAGGTCCAATCAGCCCCAGCATTTT

abundance: -
v_gene: TRBV12-3/TRBV12-4
d_gene: TRBD1
j_gene: TRBJ1-2
CDR3aa: CASSLAGQGANLF
CDR3nt: TGTGCCAGCAGTTTAGCGGGACAGGGGGCCAACCTCTTC

abundance: -
v_gene: TRBV5-6
d_gene: -
j_gene: TRBJ1-5
CDR3aa: CASSLLRSNQPQHF
CDR3nt: TGTGCCAGCAGCTTATTGCGTAGCAATCAGCCCCAGCATTTT